The TCR beta chain described here comes from a study of T cells in Graves' hyperthyroidism and ophthalmopathy. This clonotype showed up just a few times. TCR beta CDR3 regions were amplified from RNA. HTBI primers were employed in a first-round RT-PCR of the TCR CDR3. TCRdb re-derived calls from the multiplex PCR reads in MiXCR, one entry per CDR3 protein. The sample includes around 300,000 distinct CDR3 sequences, approximately 15% of them seen just once. This TCR came from a woman aged 25 to 39 with Graves' hyperthyroidism. Input material: blood.

CDR3 amino acids: CSAFSYGDSANEQFF. The CDR3 DNA reads TGCAGTGCGTTTTCGTATGGGGACTCTGCCAATGAGCAGTTCTTC. This rearrangement joins TRBV20-1 to TRBJ2-1, with TRBD2 as a possible D gene (6 bases). V lost 6 bases to trimming and J lost 6 bases, with 21 bases between them. Germline V gene lookup returns CDR1 DFQATT and CDR2 SNEGSKA (reference sequence). CDR3 length: 15 amino acids.